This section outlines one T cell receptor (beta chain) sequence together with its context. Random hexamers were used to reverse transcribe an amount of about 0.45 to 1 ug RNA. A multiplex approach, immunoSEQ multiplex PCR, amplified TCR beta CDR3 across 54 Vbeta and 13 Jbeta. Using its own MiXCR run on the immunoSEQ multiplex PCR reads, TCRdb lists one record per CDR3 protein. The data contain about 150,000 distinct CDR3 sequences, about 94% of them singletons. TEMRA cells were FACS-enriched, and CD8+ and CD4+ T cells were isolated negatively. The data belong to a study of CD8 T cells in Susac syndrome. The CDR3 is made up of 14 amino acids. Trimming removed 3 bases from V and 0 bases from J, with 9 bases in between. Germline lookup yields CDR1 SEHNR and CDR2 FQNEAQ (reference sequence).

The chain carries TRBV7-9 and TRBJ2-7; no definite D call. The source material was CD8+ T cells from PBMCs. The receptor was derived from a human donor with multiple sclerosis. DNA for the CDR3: TGTGCCAGCAGCTTGTCCGTCCCCTCCTACGAGCAGTACTTC. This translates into CASSLSVPSYEQYF.